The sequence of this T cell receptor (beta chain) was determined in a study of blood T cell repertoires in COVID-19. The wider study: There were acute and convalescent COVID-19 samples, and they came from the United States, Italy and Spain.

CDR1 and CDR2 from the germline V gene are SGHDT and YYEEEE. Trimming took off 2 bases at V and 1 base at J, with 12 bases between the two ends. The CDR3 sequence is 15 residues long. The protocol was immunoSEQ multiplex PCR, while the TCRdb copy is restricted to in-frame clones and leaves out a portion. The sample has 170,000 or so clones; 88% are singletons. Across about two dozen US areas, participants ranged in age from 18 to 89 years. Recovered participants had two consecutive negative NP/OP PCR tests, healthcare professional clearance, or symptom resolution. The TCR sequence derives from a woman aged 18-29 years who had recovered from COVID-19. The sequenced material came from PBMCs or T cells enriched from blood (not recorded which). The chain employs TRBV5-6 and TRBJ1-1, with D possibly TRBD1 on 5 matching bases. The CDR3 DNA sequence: TGTGCCAGCAGCTTCAGGGATACGGGGAACACTGAAGCTTTCTTT. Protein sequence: CASSFRDTGNTEAFF.